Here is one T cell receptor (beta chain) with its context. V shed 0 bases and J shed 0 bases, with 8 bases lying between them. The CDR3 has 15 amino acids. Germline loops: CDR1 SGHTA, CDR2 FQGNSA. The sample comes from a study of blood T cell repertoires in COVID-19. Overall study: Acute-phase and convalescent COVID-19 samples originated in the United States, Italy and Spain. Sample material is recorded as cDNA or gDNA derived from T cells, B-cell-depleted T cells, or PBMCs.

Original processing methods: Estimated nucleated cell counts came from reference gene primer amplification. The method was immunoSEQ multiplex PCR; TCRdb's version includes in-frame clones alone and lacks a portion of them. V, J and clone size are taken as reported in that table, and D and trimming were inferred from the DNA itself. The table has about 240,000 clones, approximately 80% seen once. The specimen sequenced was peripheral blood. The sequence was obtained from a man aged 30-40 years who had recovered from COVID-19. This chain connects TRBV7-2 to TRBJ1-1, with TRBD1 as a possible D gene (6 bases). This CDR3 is CASSLAGTLNTEAFF. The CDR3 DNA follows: TGTGCCAGCAGCTTAGCCGGGACATTGAACACTGAAGCTTTCTTT. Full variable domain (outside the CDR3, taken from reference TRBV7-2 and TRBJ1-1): GAGVSQSPSNKVTEKGKDVELRCDPISGHTALYWYRQSLGQGLEFLIYFQGNSAPDKSGLPSDRFSAERTGGSVSTLTIQRTQQEDSAVYLCASSLAGTLNTEAFFGQGTRLTVV.